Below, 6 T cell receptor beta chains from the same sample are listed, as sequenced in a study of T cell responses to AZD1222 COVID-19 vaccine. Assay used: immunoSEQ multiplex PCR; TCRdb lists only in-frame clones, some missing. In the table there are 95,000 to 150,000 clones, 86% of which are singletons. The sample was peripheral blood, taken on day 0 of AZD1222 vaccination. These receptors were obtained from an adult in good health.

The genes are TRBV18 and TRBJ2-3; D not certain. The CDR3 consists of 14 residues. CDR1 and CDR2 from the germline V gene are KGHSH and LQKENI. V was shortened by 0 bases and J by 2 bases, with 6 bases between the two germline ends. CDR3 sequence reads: CASSPPEPTDTQYF. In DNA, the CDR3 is TGTGCCAGCTCACCACCGGAGCCCACAGATACGCAGTATTTT.

The CDR3 DNA follows: TGTGCCAGCAGTTCGGCGGGGGAGAGCCGTCAGCCCCAGCATTTT. This codes for CASSSAGESRQPQHF. The chain has TRBV27 and TRBJ1-5; D may be TRBD1 (5 bases). Germline V gene data show CDR1 as MNHEY and CDR2 as SMNVEV (reference sequence). Trimming took 4 bases from V and 6 from J, leaving 16 bases between them. The CDR3 has 15 amino acids.

CDR3 in DNA: TGTGCCAGCAGCCCACAGGGGGGTAATGGCTACACCTTC. Protein sequence: CASSPQGGNGYTF. The gene calls are TRBV7-9 and TRBJ1-2, with TRBD1 identical over 8 bases. CDR1 is SEHNR, CDR2 FQNEAQ, per germline (reference sequence). V lost 5 bases and J lost 6; bases outside the gene matches: 5. This CDR3 has 13 amino acids. The variable domain in full, completed from reference TRBV7-9 and TRBJ1-2, reads DTGVSQNPRHKITKRGQNVTFRCDPISEHNRLYWYRQTLGQGPEFLTYFQNEAQLEKSRLLSDRFSAERPKGSFSTLEIQRTEQGDSAMYLCASSPQGGNGYTFGSGTRLTVV.

The DNA for the CDR3 is TGTGCCAGCAGCCCACCCCCAGGAGGGGCCAACGTCCTGACTTTC. This gives the protein CASSPPPGGANVLTF. This rearrangement joins TRBV5-6 to TRBJ2-6; D remains unclear. Germline V CDR1 and CDR2: SGHDT, YYEEEE. The CDR3 totals 15 residues. The germline V and J ends were trimmed by 4 bases and 4 bases, with 12 bases remaining between them.

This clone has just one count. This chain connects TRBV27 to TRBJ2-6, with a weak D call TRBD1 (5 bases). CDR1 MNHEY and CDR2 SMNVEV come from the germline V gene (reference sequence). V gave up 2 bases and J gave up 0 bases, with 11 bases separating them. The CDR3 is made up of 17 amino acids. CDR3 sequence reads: CASSLGADVSGANVLTF. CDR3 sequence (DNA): TGTGCCAGCAGTTTAGGGGCCGACGTCTCTGGGGCCAACGTCCTGACTTTC.

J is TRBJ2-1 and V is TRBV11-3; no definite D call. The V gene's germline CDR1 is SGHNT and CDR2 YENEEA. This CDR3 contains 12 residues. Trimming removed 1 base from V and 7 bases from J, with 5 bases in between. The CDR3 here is CASSLGANEQFF. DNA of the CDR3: TGTGCCAGCAGCTTAGGAGCTAATGAGCAGTTCTTC.